One sample yielded the 5 T cell receptor beta chains listed below, sequenced in a study of blood T cells in healthy people across ages. Then a second PCR, running roughly 7 to 11 cycles, was carried out with a sample-barcoded 5' primer and a J-beta primer mix. TCRdb reprocessed the 5' RACE reads via MiXCR and lists one record per CDR3 protein. The table shows roughly 680,000 distinct CDR3 sequences, with around 52% occurring only once. Sequenced input: blood. These receptors were obtained from an elderly woman in good health.

Concerning this clonotype itself: With a much larger clone just one base away, this may be a read error. The chain couples TRBV7-9 to TRBJ2-1; D is unresolved. V dropped 4 bases and J dropped 9 bases, with 4 bases sitting between them. The CDR3 has 10 residues. Per germline, CDR1 SEHNR and CDR2 FQNEAQ (reference sequence). In DNA form, the CDR3 reads TGTGCCAGCAGCTCCCTTGAGCAGTTCTTC. Translating it yields CASSSLEQFF. The full variable domain, in which reference TRBV7-9 and TRBJ2-1 provide the parts outside the CDR3, is DTGVSQNPRHKITKRGQNVTFRCDPISEHNRLYWYRQTLGQGPEFLTYFQNEAQLEKSRLLSDRFSAERPKGSFSTLEIQRTEQGDSAMYLCASSSLEQFFGPGTRLTVL.

This clonotype was recorded many times. V is TRBV10-3 and J is TRBJ2-5, with D uncertain. Trimming stripped 2 bases from V and 2 bases from J, with 9 bases between. Germline-derived CDR1 and CDR2 are ENHRY and SYGVKD. This CDR3 region has 14 residues. The CDR3 region is CAISEATAQETQYF. CDR3 in DNA: TGTGCCATCAGTGAGGCAACAGCGCAAGAGACCCAGTACTTC.

The sample holds one count of this clonotype. The V call is TRBV29-1, the J call TRBJ2-2; possible D gene TRBD1, 5 bases. The CDR3 extends over 13 amino acids. CDR1 SQVTM and CDR2 ANQGSEA come from the germline V gene. V dropped 4 bases and J dropped 5 bases, with 11 bases sitting between them. CDR3 DNA sequence: TGCAGCGTTGTCCAGGGTGCTACCGGGGAGCTGTTTTTT. Its protein is CSVVQGATGELFF.

This clonotype is a singleton in its sample. The CDR3 protein is CASSVGSYAEAFF. The CDR3 nucleotides read TGTGCCAGCAGTGTAGGTTCGTACGCTGAAGCTTTCTTT. The rearrangement uses TRBV12-3 or TRBV12-4 and TRBJ1-1; D uncertain. The CDR3 loop spans 13 amino acids. V shed 5 bases and J shed 6 bases, with 13 bases lying between them.

J is TRBJ2-7 and V is TRBV25-1; possibly TRBD1 for D (6 bases). This CDR3 contains 13 residues. V was cut by 7 bases and J by 7 bases, with 17 bases left in between. Germline CDR1 and CDR2: MGHDK and SYGVNS. CDR3 in DNA: TGTGCCAGCATGGGGACACCGATCGGGGAGCAGTACTTC. Its translation is CASMGTPIGEQYF.